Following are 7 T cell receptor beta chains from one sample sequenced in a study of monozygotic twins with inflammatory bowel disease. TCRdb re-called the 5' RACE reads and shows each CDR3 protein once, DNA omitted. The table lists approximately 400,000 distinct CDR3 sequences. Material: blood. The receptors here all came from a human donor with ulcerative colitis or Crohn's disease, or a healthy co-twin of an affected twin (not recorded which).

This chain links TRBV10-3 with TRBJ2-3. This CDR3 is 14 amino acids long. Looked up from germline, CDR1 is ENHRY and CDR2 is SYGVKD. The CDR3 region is CAISDNERTDTQYF.

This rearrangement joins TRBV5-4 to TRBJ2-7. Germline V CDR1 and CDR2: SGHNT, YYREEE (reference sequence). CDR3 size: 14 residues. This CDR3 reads CASSLEVSSYEQYF.

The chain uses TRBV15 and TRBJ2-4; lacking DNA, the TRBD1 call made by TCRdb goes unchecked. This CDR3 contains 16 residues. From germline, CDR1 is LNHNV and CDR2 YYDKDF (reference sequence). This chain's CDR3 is CATSREAGGAKNIQYF.

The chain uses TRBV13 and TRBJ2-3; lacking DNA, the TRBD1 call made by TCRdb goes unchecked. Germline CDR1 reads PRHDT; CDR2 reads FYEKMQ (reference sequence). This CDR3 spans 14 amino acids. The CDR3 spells CASTPTGVTDTQYF. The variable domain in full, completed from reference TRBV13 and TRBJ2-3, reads AAGVIQSPRHLIKEKRETATLKCYPIPRHDTVYWYQQGPGQDPQFLISFYEKMQSDKGSIPDRFSAQQFSDYHSELNMSSLELGDSALYFCASTPTGVTDTQYFGPGTRLTVL.

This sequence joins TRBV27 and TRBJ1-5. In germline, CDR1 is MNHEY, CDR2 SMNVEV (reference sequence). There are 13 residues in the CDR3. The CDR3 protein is CASRGWVGQPQHF.

The CDR3 spells CASSPLDSGAKQYF. The chain is built from TRBV3-1 and TRBJ2-3; with no DNA, the TCRdb D assignment of TRBD2 cannot be verified. From germline, CDR1 is LGHDT and CDR2 YNNKEL (reference sequence). The CDR3 has 14 residues.

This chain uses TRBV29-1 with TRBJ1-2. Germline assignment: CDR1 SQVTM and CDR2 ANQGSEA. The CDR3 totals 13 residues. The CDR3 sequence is CSVVSPHHGGYTF. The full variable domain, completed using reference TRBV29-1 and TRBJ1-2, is SAVISQKPSRDICQRGTSLTIQCQVDSQVTMMFWYRQQPGQSLTLIATANQGSEATYESGFVIDKFPISRPNLTFSTLTVSNMSPEDSSIYLCSVVSPHHGGYTFGSGTRLTVV.